The next 11 T cell receptor beta chains were all read from a single sample in a study of T cell repertoires in cytomegalovirus infection. What these receptors recognize is not known. TCRdb redid the calling of the reads with MiXCR, one entry per CDR3 protein. The repertoire holds more than 85,000 distinct CDR3 sequences, 29% seen once, with roughly three quarters in the top ten. Material: CD8+ T cells from cultured PBMCs, obtained from culture after CMV antigen stimulation. The receptors were sampled from a human donor in good health (CMV status not recorded). Some clones in this sample may be carry-over from other donors' samples.

This chain links TRBV29-1 with TRBJ2-1, with TRBD2 as a possible D gene (6 bases). From germline, CDR1 is SQVTM and CDR2 ANQGSEA. The V gene lost 7 bases and the J gene lost 5 bases, with 15 bases spanning the gap. The CDR3 is 13 amino acids. The CDR3 sequence: CSAYGGEHNEQFF. CDR3 nucleotide sequence: TGCAGCGCCTACGGCGGGGAGCACAATGAGCAGTTCTTC.

This clonotype was observed a few times. The J gene is TRBJ1-1, the V gene TRBV7-4, with 11 bases aligning to TRBD1. CDR3 length: 14 residues. CDR1 is SGHVT, CDR2 SQSDAQ, per germline. V gave up 4 bases and J gave up 6 bases; unmatched junction bases: 4. CDR3 in DNA: TGTGCCAGCAGCTCTCCGGGACAGGGGGCTGAAGCTTTCTTT. Its translation is CASSSPGQGAEAFF.

The sample holds a few counts of this clonotype. The rearrangement joins TRBV7-4 to TRBJ1-6; 7 nucleotides match TRBD1. The CDR3 is made up of 14 amino acids. Germline V gene sequence: CDR1 SGHVT, CDR2 SQSDAQ. Germline trimming cut 7 bases from V and 7 bases from J; bases unmatched to any gene: 7. The CDR3 DNA sequence: TGTGCCAGCACGACGACAGGGATGAATTCACCCCTCCACTTT. It codes for CASTTTGMNSPLHF.

V is TRBV4-1 and J is TRBJ2-3; D unclear. The CDR3 is 18 amino acids. Germline V gene lookup returns CDR1 MGHRA and CDR2 YSYEKL. Deletions cut 3 bases from V and 0 bases from J, with 19 bases between. The CDR3 here is CASSHPSTYVPSTDTQYF. The CDR3, as DNA: TGCGCCAGCAGCCACCCGTCGACTTACGTGCCTAGCACAGATACGCAGTATTTT.

V gene TRBV28 combines with J gene TRBJ2-6; 7 nucleotides line up with TRBD1. The CDR3 runs 17 residues. In germline, CDR1 is MDHEN, CDR2 SYDVKM. V was clipped by 3 bases and J by 2 bases; unmatched bases: 7. The DNA for the CDR3 is TGTGCCAGCAGTTTTAGGCAGGGGGTCGCTGGGGCCAACGTCCTGACTTTC. Translation gives CASSFRQGVAGANVLTF. The variable domain in full, completed from reference TRBV28 and TRBJ2-6, reads DVKVTQSSRYLVKRTGEKVFLECVQDMDHENMFWYRQDPGLGLRLIYFSYDVKMKEKGDIPEGYSVSREKKERFSLILESASTNQTSMYLCASSFRQGVAGANVLTFGAGSRLTVL.

This chain uses TRBV6-5 with TRBJ2-6, with 7 bases lining up with TRBD2. The CDR3 length is 15 residues. Germline V gene lookup returns CDR1 MNHEY and CDR2 SVGAGI. Unmatched junction bases numbered 3, after V lost 5 bases and J lost 2 bases. For the CDR3, the DNA is TGTGCCAGCAGTGGGGGGGGTGCTGGGGCCAACGTCCTGACTTTC. It translates to CASSGGGAGANVLTF.

V and J are TRBV28 and TRBJ2-3, with D unclear. Looked up from germline, CDR1 is MDHEN and CDR2 is SYDVKM. Trimming took off 2 bases at V and 1 base at J, with 16 bases between the two ends. This CDR3 has 17 residues. The CDR3 protein is CASSLRWTQMGTDTQYF. In DNA form, the CDR3 reads TGTGCCAGCAGTTTAAGATGGACCCAGATGGGCACAGATACGCAGTATTTT.

Worth noting for this clonotype: This may be a read error: a much more frequent sequence differs by one nucleotide. The chain is built from TRBV2 and TRBJ2-5, with TRBD1 matching over 7 bases. Per the germline V gene, CDR1 is SNHLY and CDR2 is FYNNEI. The CDR3 is 16 residues long. CDR3 amino acids: CSSSEALRGPQETQYF. The CDR3 DNA reads TGTTCCAGCAGTGAAGCGCTTAGGGGGCCCCAAGAGACCCAGTACTTC.

The rearrangement joins TRBV29-1 to TRBJ2-5, with D tentatively TRBD1 (6 bases). This CDR3 has 15 residues. CDR1 is SQVTM and CDR2 is ANQGSEA in the germline V gene. The V end was cut by 0 bases, the J end by 4 bases, with 15 bases between. The CDR3 loop reads CSVEDGTGRRETQYF. CDR3 nucleotide sequence: TGCAGCGTTGAAGATGGTACAGGGCGGAGAGAGACCCAGTACTTC.

This clonotype has a handful of counts. The chain has TRBV7-6 and TRBJ2-5; 7 nucleotides match TRBD1. The CDR3 is 15 amino acids. Germline-derived CDR1 and CDR2 are SGHVS and FNYEAQ. Trimming took 5 bases from V and 5 from J; bases not matched to a gene: 11. This CDR3 is CASSPIRDSRETQYF. CDR3 DNA: TGTGCCAGCAGCCCAATTAGGGACAGTCGGGAGACCCAGTACTTC.

This chain uses TRBV9 with TRBJ1-2; D is uncertain. V was clipped by 4 bases and J by 4 bases, with 11 bases between them. The CDR3 consists of 13 residues. Germline lookup yields CDR1 SGDLS and CDR2 YYNGEE. The CDR3 DNA reads TGTGCCAGCAGCCTCTTTGGAGGCTATGGCTACACCTTC. Encoded protein: CASSLFGGYGYTF.